The 4 T cell receptor beta chains given below trace back to one sample, sequenced in a study of OX40 agonist ivuxolimab in advanced cancers. Produced via immunoSEQ multiplex PCR; TCRdb's table is partial and in-frame only. The repertoire holds tens of thousands of clones, approximately 86% seen once, with roughly 0.5% in the top ten. The source material was CD4+ or CD8+ T cells sorted from blood, sampled in a trial of the OX40 agonist ivuxolimab. The receptor source for this set is an adult with an advanced solid tumor such as melanoma, head and neck, liver or kidney cancer.

The rearrangement joins TRBV4-1 to TRBJ2-1; 8 nucleotides line up with TRBD2. CDR1 MGHRA and CDR2 YSYEKL come from the germline V gene. CDR3 length equals 15 residues. V trimming: 0 bases; J trimming: 8 bases; junction bases outside the gene matches: 6. In DNA, the CDR3 is TGCGCCAGCAGCCAAGATTTAAGCGGGAGTTATGAGCAGTTCTTC. It codes for CASSQDLSGSYEQFF.

The gene calls are TRBV12-2 and TRBJ2-3; TRBD2 was called by the table and not checked on the DNA. TRBV12-2 is a pseudogene. The CDR3 contains 12 residues. The CDR3 reads CASRLDTDTQYF. In DNA form, the CDR3 reads TGTGCAAGTCGGCTAGATACAGATACGCAGTATTTT.

This chain connects TRBV7-8 to TRBJ1-4; 9 nucleotides agree with TRBD1. The V gene end was trimmed by 4 bases and the J gene end by 8 bases; junction bases not matched to a gene: 17. Per the germline V gene, CDR1 is SGHVS and CDR2 is FQNEAQ. The CDR3 is made up of 18 amino acids. The CDR3 DNA follows: TGTGCCAGCAGCTCACCCCAGAGTCGAGGGACAGGGAAGGAAAAACTGTTTTTT. Amino acids: CASSSPQSRGTGKEKLFF.

V gene TRBV7-3 combines with J gene TRBJ1-1; 7 bases align to TRBD1. The V gene's germline CDR1 is SGHTA and CDR2 FQGTGA. The CDR3 length is 14 residues. V shed 5 bases and J 9 bases; nucleotides not matched to a gene: 12. Here the CDR3 reads CASSATGNEGQAFF. The DNA of the CDR3 is TGTGCCAGCAGCGCGACAGGGAACGAGGGTCAAGCTTTCTTT.